These 25 T cell receptor beta chains share one sample of origin, sequenced in a study of T cell responses to AZD1222 COVID-19 vaccine. Repertoires were generated with immunoSEQ multiplex PCR, while TCRdb's copy carries only in-frame clones and drops some. The sample lists 110,000 or so clones; 91% were seen once. The source was peripheral blood, collected on day 0 of AZD1222 vaccination. The receptors stem from an adult in good health.

The gene calls are TRBV24-1 and TRBJ2-5, with D possibly matching TRBD2 (5 bases). The CDR3 runs to 13 residues. Between the trimmed V and J ends, which lost 3 bases and 2 bases, there was a span of 6 bases. CDR1 and CDR2 from the germline V gene are KGHDR and SFDVKD. CDR3 amino acids: CATSDPGQETQYF. As DNA, the CDR3 is TGTGCCACCAGTGATCCGGGACAAGAGACCCAGTACTTC.

Comments on this clone: The sample has other DNA sequences that encode this CDR3 too. The chain links TRBV18 to TRBJ2-5; D remains ambiguous. V was pared by 1 base and J by 3 bases, with 0 bases between. CDR3 length: 11 amino acids. CDR1 and CDR2 (germline): KGHSH, LQKENI. DNA for the CDR3: TGTGCCAGCTCACCACAAGAGACCCAGTACTTC. Amino acid sequence: CASSPQETQYF.

The chain carries TRBV27 and TRBJ1-1, with a tentative D call TRBD1 (5 bases). The CDR3 length is 13 residues. The V gene lost 4 bases and the J gene lost 11 bases, with 17 bases spanning the gap. Germline-derived CDR1 and CDR2 are MNHEY and SMNVEV (reference sequence). The CDR3 spells CASSSRPREAAFF. DNA for the CDR3: TGTGCCAGCAGTTCGAGACCCAGGGAGGCGGCTTTCTTT.

The chain joins TRBV5-1 to TRBJ1-4; D uncertain. Germline values: CDR1 SGHRS, CDR2 YFSETQ. V was clipped by 7 bases and J by 2 bases, with 15 bases between them. This CDR3 contains 15 residues. CDR3 loop: CASGDDKATNEKLFF. CDR3 DNA: TGCGCCAGCGGCGATGACAAAGCTACTAATGAAAAACTGTTTTTT.

The chain is built from TRBV30 and TRBJ1-5; a possible D gene is TRBD1 (5 bases). V dropped 0 bases and J dropped 4 bases, with 13 bases sitting between them. Germline V gives CDR1 GTSNPN, CDR2 SVGIG (reference sequence). CDR3 length: 15 residues. The chain's CDR3 is CAWSVRGLGNQPQHF. CDR3 DNA: TGTGCCTGGAGTGTAAGGGGTCTAGGGAATCAGCCCCAGCATTTT.

Only one count was recorded for this clone. The rearrangement joins TRBV27 to TRBJ2-1, with 10 bases aligning to TRBD1. This CDR3 has 14 residues. From germline, CDR1 is MNHEY and CDR2 SMNVEV (reference sequence). V was clipped by 8 bases and J by 4 bases; unmatched bases: 5. The CDR3 spells CASRQGQGYNEQFF. DNA for the CDR3: TGTGCCAGCCGGCAGGGACAGGGGTACAATGAGCAGTTCTTC.

This chain joins TRBV6-5 and TRBJ2-3; D remains unclear. CDR3 length: 14 amino acids. From germline, CDR1 is MNHEY and CDR2 SVGAGI. V gave up 4 bases and J gave up 0 bases, with 8 bases separating them. CDR3 region: CASSSVSSTDTQYF. In nucleotides, the CDR3 is TGTGCCAGCAGTTCGGTTTCAAGCACAGATACGCAGTATTTT.

The V call is TRBV19, the J call TRBJ2-7, with D tentatively TRBD2 (6 bases). Trimming cost V 5 bases and J 1 base, with 24 bases left between them. Germline V CDR1 and CDR2: LNHDA, SQIVND (reference sequence). This CDR3 contains 18 residues. CDR3 bases: TGTGCCAGTAGTCCGGGGTACGCGCGGGGAGAGGAATCCTACGAGCAGTACTTC. It codes for CASSPGYARGEESYEQYF. The full variable domain, in which reference TRBV19 and TRBJ2-7 provide the parts outside the CDR3, is DGGITQSPKYLFRKEGQNVTLSCEQNLNHDAMYWYRQDPGQGLRLIYYSQIVNDFQKGDIAEGYSVSREKKESFPLTVTSAQKNPTAFYLCASSPGYARGEESYEQYFGPGTRLTVT.

The chain couples TRBV6-2 or TRBV6-3 to TRBJ1-4; 12 nucleotides match TRBD1. CDR1 and CDR2 from the germline V gene are MNHEY and SVGEGT. This CDR3 is 19 amino acids long. Trimming removed 4 bases from V and 7 bases from J; junction bases left unmatched: 16. CDR3 region: CASSFTGTGGEKSREKLFF. Written as DNA, the CDR3 is TGTGCCAGCAGTTTTACCGGGACAGGGGGCGAGAAGAGCCGTGAAAAACTGTTTTTT.

V and J are TRBV9 and TRBJ1-1; 8 nucleotides align to TRBD1. The germline gives CDR1 SGDLS, CDR2 YYNGEE. The CDR3 spans 15 residues. V lost 0 bases to trimming and J lost 6 bases; unmatched junction nucleotides: 7. CDR3 nucleotides: TGTGCCAGCAGCGTAGGGACAGGGTCGGGAGCTGAAGCTTTCTTT. Translated: CASSVGTGSGAEAFF.

The chain is built from TRBV19 and TRBJ1-2; TRBD1 matches at 9 bases. J lost 4 bases, V lost 7 bases, and 10 bases had no gene match. Germline values: CDR1 LNHDA, CDR2 SQIVND (reference sequence). CDR3 length: 15 residues. For the CDR3, the DNA is TGTGCCAGTATCGGACAGGGGAGGACTGGCTATGGCTACACCTTC. It codes for CASIGQGRTGYGYTF.

The genes are TRBV6-6 and TRBJ2-7; D tentatively fits TRBD1 or TRBD2 (6 bases each). The germline V and J ends were trimmed by 2 bases and 7 bases, with 15 bases remaining between them. This CDR3 has 14 amino acids. Germline assignment: CDR1 MNHNY and CDR2 SVGAGI (reference sequence). CDR3 in amino acids: CASSYGTRGLEQYF. The CDR3 DNA reads as TGTGCCAGCAGTTACGGGACACGGGGGCTGGAGCAGTACTTC.

The CDR3 DNA is TGTGCCAGCATTGGCGGGGCCGTTGGGAACTATGGCTACACCTTC. It yields the protein CASIGGAVGNYGYTF. The chain couples TRBV6-5 to TRBJ1-2; a possible D gene is TRBD1 (5 bases). CDR1 MNHEY and CDR2 SVGAGI come from the germline V gene. Deletions cut 7 bases from V and 2 bases from J, with 17 bases between. The CDR3 contains 15 residues.

The V gene is TRBV5-1, the J gene TRBJ1-1, with D possibly being TRBD1 (6 bases). The germline V gene has CDR1 SGHRS and CDR2 YFSETQ. Trimming removed 2 bases at V and 2 bases at J, with 16 bases between. The CDR3 covers 16 residues. The CDR3 protein is CASSLLTGTTNTEAFF. CDR3 nucleotide sequence: TGCGCCAGCAGCTTACTGACCGGGACAACTAACACTGAAGCTTTCTTT. Together with reference TRBV5-1 and TRBJ1-1, the CDR3 gives the full variable domain: KAGVTQTPRYLIKTRGQQVTLSCSPISGHRSVSWYQQTPGQGLQFLFEYFSETQRNKGNFPGRFSGRQFSNSRSEMNVSTLELGDSALYLCASSLLTGTTNTEAFFGQGTRLTVV.

This chain links TRBV9 with TRBJ2-3, with 8 bases aligning to TRBD2. Germline CDR1 is SGDLS and CDR2 is YYNGEE. CDR3 length: 17 amino acids. Losses at the gene ends were 4 bases for V and 1 base for J; bases not matched to a gene: 11. The CDR3 DNA reads as TGTGCCAGCAGCCCCGGGGGGGGGCTGACGGGCACAGATACGCAGTATTTT. It specifies CASSPGGGLTGTDTQYF.

The CDR3 loop is CASSWAGGDNEQFF. CDR3 DNA: TGTGCCAGCAGTTGGGCAGGGGGCGACAATGAGCAGTTCTTC. This chain links TRBV28 with TRBJ2-1, with TRBD1 matching over 8 bases. V trimming: 4 bases; J trimming: 5 bases; junction bases outside the gene matches: 4. The CDR3 length is 14 residues. The V gene's germline CDR1 is MDHEN and CDR2 SYDVKM.

This clone was observed a handful of times. J is TRBJ1-5 and V is TRBV6-1; no definite D call. V shed 5 bases and J shed 3 bases, with 11 bases lying between them. Looked up from germline, CDR1 is MNHNS and CDR2 is SASEGT. This CDR3 has 14 amino acids. The CDR3 region is CASSPKGYNQPQHF. CDR3 bases: TGTGCCAGCAGTCCTAAGGGTTACAATCAGCCCCAGCATTTT.

The chain links TRBV19 to TRBJ1-2; 8 nucleotides agree with TRBD1. V was pared by 9 bases and J by 7 bases, with 10 bases of the junction left unmatched. CDR1 LNHDA and CDR2 SQIVND come from the germline V gene (reference sequence). The CDR3 totals 13 residues. In nucleotides, the CDR3 is TGTGCCAGCCGGGAACAGGGGGAGGTTGGCTACACCTTC. Translated: CASREQGEVGYTF.

CDR3 sequence reads: CASSAWTVNTGELFF. CDR3 coding DNA: TGTGCCAGCAGCGCCTGGACAGTAAACACCGGGGAGCTGTTTTTT. The chain is built from TRBV9 and TRBJ2-2; TRBD1 might be the D (6 bases). V dropped 3 bases and J dropped 2 bases, with 11 bases sitting between them. The CDR3 consists of 15 residues. CDR1 and CDR2 from the germline V gene are SGDLS and YYNGEE.

This clone was seen a single time. The chain uses TRBV21-1 and TRBJ1-6; the DNA was not compared with TRBD1, the D call given in the table. TRBV21-1 is a pseudogene locus. The CDR3 runs 14 residues. The CDR3 loop reads CASSETGDDSPLHF. The CDR3 DNA reads as TGTGCCAGCAGCGAGACAGGGGATGATTCACCCCTCCACTTT.

V is TRBV18 and J is TRBJ2-7; TRBD1 agrees at 7 bases. Per germline, CDR1 KGHSH and CDR2 LQKENI. Trimming at V came to 2 bases and at J to 10 bases, leaving 11 bases not matched to a gene. This CDR3 is 14 amino acids long. This CDR3 reads CASSPVGDRQSQYF. CDR3 DNA sequence: TGTGCCAGCTCACCAGTAGGGGACAGACAAAGTCAGTACTTC.

This clone was recorded a few times. The rearrangement uses TRBV21-1 and TRBJ1-5; TRBD1 reflects the table's D call only, with no check against the DNA. TRBV21-1 is a pseudogene locus. The CDR3 runs to 15 residues. This CDR3 is CASSKGQEGKQPQHF. CDR3 nucleotide sequence: TGTGCCAGCAGCAAGGGACAGGAGGGTAAACAGCCCCAGCATTTT.

This clone has just one count. This CDR3 is CASSQAGAEAFF. The DNA for the CDR3 is TGTGCCAGCAGCCAAGCGGGGGCTGAAGCTTTCTTT. The chain combines TRBV12-3 or TRBV12-4 with TRBJ1-1; TRBD1 might be the D (5 bases). Trimming pared 6 bases from V and 6 bases from J, leaving 11 bases between. There are 12 residues in the CDR3.

The chain has TRBV7-2 and TRBJ1-1; D unclear. V lost 5 bases to trimming and J lost 3 bases, with 13 bases between them. The CDR3 sequence is 14 residues long. The germline CDR1 and CDR2 sequences are SGHTA and FQGNSA. The CDR3 loop reads CASSLLAQYTEAFF. The CDR3, as DNA: TGTGCCAGCAGCCTTCTCGCCCAATACACTGAAGCTTTCTTT.

This rearrangement joins TRBV28 to TRBJ2-4; 7 nucleotides agree with TRBD2. The germline V gene has CDR1 MDHEN and CDR2 SYDVKM. This CDR3 region has 17 residues. V gave up 5 bases and J gave up 0 bases; unmatched junction bases: 10. CDR3 amino acids: CASSPGEGNLAKNIQYF. CDR3 sequence (DNA): TGTGCCAGCAGTCCCGGGGAGGGAAACCTAGCCAAAAACATTCAGTACTTC.